The 9 T cell receptor beta chains listed next were all sequenced from one sample in a study of radiation and T cells in renal cell carcinoma. Described time point: blood 4 weeks post-SBRT, at nephrectomy. Described treatment: 15 Gy SBRT to primary tumor, nephrectomy 4 weeks later. This table comes from immunoSEQ multiplex PCR, and its TCRdb copy is limited to in-frame clones, with some not included. Here the sample spans 140,000 to 150,000 clones, around 88% being singletons. This material consisted of blood, taken from a patient whose treatment included radiotherapy and nephrectomy. The source of these receptors is a woman aged 45-59 years with renal cell carcinoma.

A note on this clone: One end of the junction fails to match germline, which may point to a read error. V gene TRBV11-3 combines with J gene TRBJ2-1; TRBD2 aligns across 14 bases. The CDR3 loop spans 16 amino acids. Germline values: CDR1 SGHNT, CDR2 YENEEA. CDR3 coding DNA: TGTGCCAGCAGCCTAGAGGGGACTAGCGGGAGCAATGAGCAGTTCTTC. Amino acid sequence: CASSLEGTSGSNEQFF.

The J gene is TRBJ1-2, the V gene TRBV19; D is ambiguous. V shed 1 base and J shed 2 bases, with 8 bases lying between them. Germline loops: CDR1 LNHDA, CDR2 SQIVND (reference sequence). There are 14 residues in the CDR3. The CDR3 protein is CASSIATINYGYTF. In DNA form, the CDR3 reads TGTGCCAGTAGTATAGCGACAATCAACTATGGCTACACCTTC.

This rearrangement joins TRBV11-2 to TRBJ2-5; TRBD1 aligns across 8 bases. This CDR3 is built from 13 residues. J gave up 3 bases and V 5 bases, and 2 bases lay outside the gene matches. Per germline, CDR1 SGHAT and CDR2 FQNNGV. CDR3 coding DNA: TGTGCCAGCAGCCAGGACAGGGAAGAGACCCAGTACTTC. This sequence encodes CASSQDREETQYF.

The rearrangement joins TRBV2 to TRBJ2-1; D assignment may be TRBD1 or TRBD2 (6 bases each). The CDR3 sequence is 12 residues long. The V gene lost 8 bases and the J gene lost 8 bases, with 13 bases spanning the gap. The V gene's germline CDR1 is SNHLY and CDR2 FYNNEI. CDR3 DNA sequence: TGTGCCAGCGGGGGGCGGTTCGATGAGCAGTTCTTC. Amino acid sequence: CASGGRFDEQFF.

V is TRBV28 and J is TRBJ1-1; D is uncertain. This CDR3 is built from 14 residues. The germline V and J ends were trimmed by 7 bases and 2 bases, with 14 bases remaining between them. Germline V gives CDR1 MDHEN, CDR2 SYDVKM. CDR3 protein: CASTETTKNTEAFF. CDR3 coding DNA: TGTGCCAGCACCGAGACGACCAAAAACACTGAAGCTTTCTTT.

The chain recombines TRBV10-2 with TRBJ2-1, with 10 bases identical to TRBD1. V lost 1 base, J lost 16 bases, and 16 bases stayed unmatched. Germline V lookup: CDR1 WSHSY, CDR2 SAAADI. The CDR3 totals 16 residues. The CDR3 nucleotides read TGCGCCAGCAGTGAGTACCGGGACAGGGGCCATCCCTTGTTATTCTTC. Encoded protein: CASSEYRDRGHPLLFF.

The count of this clone is one. CDR3 sequence: CASSPGGRNYEQYF. CDR3 nucleotides: TGTGCCAGCAGCCCAGGGGGACGGAACTACGAGCAGTACTTC. This chain links TRBV7-2 with TRBJ2-7; 7 bases map to TRBD1. After removal of 5 bases from V and 3 bases from J, the junction contained 7 bases not matched to a gene. This CDR3 has 14 residues. Germline-derived CDR1 and CDR2 are SGHTA and FQGNSA. Looking up the rest from reference TRBV7-2 and TRBJ2-7 gives the full variable domain: GAGVSQSPSNKVTEKGKDVELRCDPISGHTALYWYRQSLGQGLEFLIYFQGNSAPDKSGLPSDRFSAERTGGSVSTLTIQRTQQEDSAVYLCASSPGGRNYEQYFGPGTRLTVT.

The chain carries TRBV5-1 and TRBJ2-3; weak D call: TRBD2 (6 bases). V was trimmed by 2 bases and J by 5 bases, leaving 9 bases between them. Germline CDR1 and CDR2: SGHRS and YFSETQ. This CDR3 is built from 13 residues. Here the CDR3 reads CASSLLGGDTQYF. In DNA, the CDR3 is TGCGCCAGCAGCTTATTGGGGGGAGATACGCAGTATTTT. The complete variable domain, with remaining parts taken from reference TRBV5-1 and TRBJ2-3, reads KAGVTQTPRYLIKTRGQQVTLSCSPISGHRSVSWYQQTPGQGLQFLFEYFSETQRNKGNFPGRFSGRQFSNSRSEMNVSTLELGDSALYLCASSLLGGDTQYFGPGTRLTVL.

The V gene is TRBV9, the J gene TRBJ2-1; TRBD1 matches 7 bases. CDR1 and CDR2 from the germline V gene are SGDLS and YYNGEE. Losses at the gene ends were 3 bases for V and 7 bases for J; bases not matched to a gene: 16. The CDR3 contains 17 residues. CDR3: CASSGGTAEQIANEQFF. The CDR3 DNA reads TGTGCCAGCAGCGGAGGGACAGCTGAGCAGATTGCTAATGAGCAGTTCTTC.